Listed here are 10 T cell receptor beta chains from one sample, sequenced in a study of technical replicates of blood from a handful of donors. Assay used: immunoSEQ multiplex PCR; TCRdb lists only in-frame clones, some missing. The table shows under 100,000 clones, with approximately 94% occurring only once. Sequencing input: T cells isolated from PBMCs. Source of these receptors: a human donor in good health.

This chain connects TRBV5-1 to TRBJ2-1, with D possibly being TRBD1 (5 bases). This CDR3 has 18 amino acids. The V end was cut by 5 bases, the J end by 6 bases, with 27 bases between. Germline V gene sequence: CDR1 SGHRS, CDR2 YFSETQ. CDR3 DNA sequence: TGCGCCAGCAGTTTCCCAGGGCAGGTGGACGGTGTTGGCAATGAGCAGTTCTTC. Translating it yields CASSFPGQVDGVGNEQFF.

The genes are TRBV4-1 and TRBJ1-1; possibly TRBD1 for D (6 bases). In germline, CDR1 is MGHRA, CDR2 YSYEKL. CDR3 size: 14 residues. Trimming took off 3 bases at V and 1 base at J, with 9 bases between the two ends. The CDR3 loop reads CASSQNRANTEAFF. CDR3 sequence (DNA): TGCGCCAGCAGCCAGAACAGGGCGAACACTGAAGCTTTCTTT.

The chain is built from TRBV7-2 and TRBJ1-2, with D hard to call. V lost 3 bases and J lost 8, with 13 bases in between. Germline V gene sequence: CDR1 SGHTA, CDR2 FQGNSA. The CDR3 is 13 residues long. CDR3 in DNA: TGTGCCAGCAGCTTCTCAGCAGGTCGGGGCTACACCTTC. As protein: CASSFSAGRGYTF.

The rearrangement uses TRBV27 and TRBJ2-5; 9 nucleotides agree with TRBD1. V shed 9 bases, J shed 2 bases, and the junction held 1 base outside the gene matches. The germline V gene has CDR1 MNHEY and CDR2 SMNVEV (reference sequence). This CDR3 is 12 amino acids long. The CDR3 reads CARTGGQETQYF. The DNA for the CDR3 is TGTGCCAGGACAGGGGGTCAAGAGACCCAGTACTTC.

This clone showed up just once. The V call is TRBV11-2, the J call TRBJ2-1; 14 nucleotides align to TRBD2. V lost 10 bases, J lost 8 bases, and 19 bases stayed unmatched. The CDR3 length is 18 residues. Germline loops: CDR1 SGHAT, CDR2 FQNNGV. The CDR3 DNA is TGTGCCACCAGACAAATGACTAGCGGGAGGGCCTCCACCCATGAGCAGTTCTTC. As protein: CATRQMTSGRASTHEQFF.

This chain uses TRBV30 with TRBJ1-3, with D hard to call. Germline values: CDR1 GTSNPN, CDR2 SVGIG (reference sequence). Trimming took 7 bases from V and 2 from J, leaving 12 bases between them. The CDR3 spans 13 residues. The CDR3 spells CALELIAGNTIYF. The CDR3 DNA reads as TGTGCCTTGGAGCTCATAGCTGGAAACACCATATATTTT. Looking up the rest from reference TRBV30 and TRBJ1-3 gives the full variable domain: SQTIHQWPATLVQPVGSPLSLECTVEGTSNPNLYWYRQAAGRGLQLLFYSVGIGQISSEVPQNLSASRPQDRQFILSSKKLLLSDSGFYLCALELIAGNTIYFGEGSWLTVV.

The rearrangement links TRBV29-1 to TRBJ2-7; possibly TRBD1 for D (8 bases). V was pared by 4 bases and J by 3 bases, with 16 bases between. The CDR3 sequence is 14 residues long. CDR1 is SQVTM and CDR2 is ANQGSEA in the germline V gene. The CDR3 DNA reads TGCAGCGTTGGGGGGGGACAGGACATCTACGAGCAGTACTTC. It is translated as CSVGGGQDIYEQYF.

This chain uses TRBV28 with TRBJ1-2; 9 bases match TRBD1. In germline, CDR1 is MDHEN, CDR2 SYDVKM. The V gene end was trimmed by 5 bases and the J gene end by 8 bases; junction bases not matched to a gene: 18. The CDR3 totals 17 residues. CDR3: CASSPSGVDRGFLGYTF. CDR3 DNA: TGTGCCAGCAGTCCAAGCGGGGTGGACAGGGGTTTTTTGGGCTACACCTTC.

The chain has TRBV6-1 and TRBJ2-2, with TRBD2 matching over 8 bases. V trimming: 8 bases; J trimming: 8 bases; junction bases outside the gene matches: 10. The CDR3 covers 14 residues. The V gene's germline CDR1 is MNHNS and CDR2 SASEGT. The CDR3 region has the DNA TGTGCCAGCCGCCGGGAGGGCAATGGAGGGGAGCTGTTTTTT. Its protein is CASRREGNGGELFF.

The V and J genes are TRBV18 and TRBJ2-3; TRBD1 matches at 12 bases. The CDR3 sequence is 15 residues long. The V gene end was trimmed by 6 bases and the J gene end by 5 bases; junction bases not matched to a gene: 6. Looked up from germline, CDR1 is KGHSH and CDR2 is LQKENI. CDR3 region: CASSPGTGGLDTQYF. The CDR3 nucleotides read TGTGCCAGCTCCCCCGGGACAGGGGGCTTAGATACGCAGTATTTT.